This T cell receptor beta chain was sequenced for a study of T cells in localized non-small cell lung cancer. Per the germline V gene, CDR1 is SGHRS and CDR2 is YFSETQ. This CDR3 contains 13 residues. Between the trimmed V and J ends, which lost 4 bases and 1 base, there was a span of 9 bases. Notes on the study in general: Uninvolved adjacent lung showed peak T cell clonality, exceeding tumor. Patients showing higher blood T cell density tended to see longer overall survival. Across samples, adjacent lung featured a median 57 of the top 100 tumor clones.

The assay was immunoSEQ multiplex PCR, and TCRdb's table has in-frame clones only and misses some. The top ten clones hold 15% to 20% of a sample with 65,000 to 95,000 clones, about 78% of them seen once. Turning to this clone: Its antigen is not known.

This receptor was taken from a man aged 40 to 70 with stage II squamous cell lung carcinoma. This rearrangement joins TRBV5-1 to TRBJ2-7; possibly TRBD1 for D (6 bases). Here the sequenced sample was PBMCs, taken before any cancer treatment. In DNA form, the CDR3 reads TGCGCCAGCAGCCCCACAGGGTCCTACGAGCAGTACTTC. Its protein is CASSPTGSYEQYF.